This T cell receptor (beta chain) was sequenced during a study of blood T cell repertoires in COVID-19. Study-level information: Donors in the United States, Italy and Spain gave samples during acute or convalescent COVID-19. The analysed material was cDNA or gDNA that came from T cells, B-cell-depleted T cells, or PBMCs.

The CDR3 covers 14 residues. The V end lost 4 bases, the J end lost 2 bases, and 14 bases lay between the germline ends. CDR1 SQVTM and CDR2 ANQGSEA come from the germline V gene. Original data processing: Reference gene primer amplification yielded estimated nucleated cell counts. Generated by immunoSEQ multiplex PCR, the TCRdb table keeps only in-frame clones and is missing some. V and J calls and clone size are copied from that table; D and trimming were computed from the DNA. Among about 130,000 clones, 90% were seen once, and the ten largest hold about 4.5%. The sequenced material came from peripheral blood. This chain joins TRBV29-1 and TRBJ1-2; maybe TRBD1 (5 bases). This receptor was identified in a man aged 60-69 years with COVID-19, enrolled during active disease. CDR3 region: CSVGIAGQNYGYTF. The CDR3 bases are TGCAGCGTTGGAATCGCAGGGCAGAACTATGGCTACACCTTC.